Listed below are T cell receptor beta chains from one sample, sequenced in a study of shared clonotypes between healthy human individuals. Profiled with immunoSEQ multiplex PCR; TCRdb holds only in-frame clones, not every one. The sample has a few million clones; 85% to 95% are singletons. Sequenced sample: naive CD4+ T cells sorted from blood. These receptors were obtained from a man younger than 30 in good health. The CDR3 runs from the conserved cysteine through the conserved F or W. A D gene is named only where the DNA matches it firmly. A clone size is listed for some rows: how often the clone was seen (once, few, many), or a class if it is expanded.

d_gene	v_gene	abundance	j_gene	CDR3nt	CDR3aa
-	TRBV7-2	-	TRBJ2-5	TGTGCCAGCAGCATCTCCAGCCCCTTGGAGACCCAGTACTTC	CASSISSPLETQYF
-	TRBV29-1	-	TRBJ1-2	TGCAGCGTTGAAGCGGCGCCAGGGGATGGCTACACCTTC	CSVEAAPGDGYTF
TRBD1	TRBV9	once	TRBJ1-3	TGTGCCAGCAGCGTCCAGGGACAGGAAAAAAACACCATATATTTT	CASSVQGQEKNTIYF
TRBD1	TRBV5-5	-	TRBJ1-5	TGTGCCAGCAGCTGGGGACAGGGGATATTACCCCAGCATTTT	CASSWGQGILPQHF
-	TRBV5-1	-	TRBJ2-2	TGCGCCAGCAGCTGGGGACTTCCCGGGGAGCTGTTTTTT	CASSWGLPGELFF
-	TRBV6-5	-	TRBJ1-4	TGTGCCAGCAGTTACTCGCCAGCTCTTAATGAAAAACTGTTTTTT	CASSYSPALNEKLFF
-	TRBV19	-	TRBJ2-3	TGTGCCAGTAGTTTCCGGCAGGGAGATACGCAGTATTTT	CASSFRQGDTQYF
-	TRBV18	-	TRBJ1-4	TGTGCCAGCTCACCACCGGGGCTGACAGATACAACTAATGAAAAACTGTTTTTT	CASSPPGLTDTTNEKLFF
TRBD1	TRBV4-3	-	TRBJ2-7	TGCGCCAGCAGCCGCAGTAACAGGGGTTCCTACGAGCAGTACTTC	CASSRSNRGSYEQYF
-	TRBV5-1	-	TRBJ2-3	TGCGCCAGCAGCTTGTTGGTATCCCCTATTCAAAACACAGATACGCAGTATTTT	CASSLLVSPIQNTDTQYF
-	TRBV11-2	-	TRBJ2-3	TGTGCCAGCAGCCTAGGTTACACAGATACGCAGTATTTT	CASSLGYTDTQYF
TRBD1	TRBV25-1	-	TRBJ1-5	TGTGCCAGCAGTGAAAGGGGGCCCGGACGAGATCAGCCCCAGCATTTT	CASSERGPGRDQPQHF
TRBD2	TRBV9	once	TRBJ2-4	TGTGCCAGCAGCGTAGCCGGGACTAGCGGGGTCAGCATTCAGTACTTC	CASSVAGTSGVSIQYF
-	TRBV30	-	TRBJ2-1	TGTGCCTGGAGTTTCTCGACCTCGGCTGAGCAGTTCTTC	CAWSFSTSAEQFF
TRBD1	TRBV2	-	TRBJ1-5	TGTGCCAGCAGTGAGGCCGACAGGGTCAATCAGCCCCAGCATTTT	CASSEADRVNQPQHF
TRBD1	TRBV18	-	TRBJ2-1	TGTGCCAGCTCACCATCAGGGACAGGGGCCTACAATGAGCAGTTCTTC	CASSPSGTGAYNEQFF
-	TRBV5-4	-	TRBJ2-5	TGTGCCAGCAGCTTGGCGGCTCAGTACCAAGAGACCCAGTACTTC	CASSLAAQYQETQYF
-	TRBV10-3	once	TRBJ1-3	TGTGCCATCAGTGACAGTAACTCTGGAAACACCATATATTTT	CAISDSNSGNTIYF
TRBD2	TRBV7-2	-	TRBJ2-7	TGTGCCAGCAGCCTCATGCCCCGTAGCGGGAGTGACGAGCAGTACTTC	CASSLMPRSGSDEQYF
-	TRBV7-9	-	TRBJ1-3	TGTGCCAGCAGCTTATCTGGAAACACCATATATTTT	CASSLSGNTIYF
TRBD1	TRBV6-5	once	TRBJ1-3	TGTGCCAGCAGTTACTCGACCGGGACAGGCCGAAACACCATATATTTT	CASSYSTGTGRNTIYF
-	TRBV7-2	-	TRBJ2-3	TGTGCCAGCAGCTTAGATCGGCAGGGCTCAGATACGCAGTATTTT	CASSLDRQGSDTQYF
-	TRBV4-3	-	TRBJ1-6	TGCGCCAGCAGCCAAGTAGGCAGCTCCTATAATTCACCCCTCCACTTT	CASSQVGSSYNSPLHF
-	TRBV9	-	TRBJ2-2	TGTGCCAGCAATGCCGGGACATCCCCAGGCGGGGAGCTGTTTTTT	CASNAGTSPGGELFF
TRBD1	TRBV5-1	-	TRBJ1-2	TGCGCCAGCAGCTTGTCTCCCGGGACAGGCCGACACCACTATGGCTACACCTTC	CASSLSPGTGRHHYGYTF
-	TRBV9	-	TRBJ2-2	TGTGCCAGCAGCGTAGTTGTGACAGGGAACACCGGGGAGCTGTTTTTT	CASSVVVTGNTGELFF